The next 32 T cell receptor beta chains were all read from a single sample in a study of T cell repertoires in cytomegalovirus infection. TCRdb re-called the reads through MiXCR, storing one row per CDR3 protein. The repertoire has 650,000 to 850,000 distinct CDR3 sequences, under 35% of them found once; the top ten carry about an eighth. No antigens are known for them. Here the sequenced sample was cultured CD8+ T cells from PBMCs, taken from culture after CMV antigen stimulation. The receptor source for this set is a human donor in good health (CMV status not recorded). Some clones in this sample may be carry-over from other donors' samples.

The J gene is TRBJ1-1, the V gene TRBV15, with a weak D call TRBD1 (5 bases). The CDR3 runs 16 residues. Germline V gene sequence: CDR1 LNHNV, CDR2 YYDKDF (reference sequence). V lost 7 bases and J 1 base, leaving 19 bases between the germline ends. This CDR3 reads CATTSRGRGRNTEAFF. The CDR3 DNA reads as TGTGCCACCACCTCTAGGGGCCGGGGGAGGAACACTGAAGCTTTCTTT.

V is TRBV6-5 and J is TRBJ1-1; the D gene is possibly TRBD1 (5 bases). Looked up from germline, CDR1 is MNHEY and CDR2 is SVGAGI. V was trimmed by 4 bases and J by 1 base, leaving 10 bases between them. The CDR3 has 14 residues. CDR3 in amino acids: CASSSGTWNTEAFF. The CDR3 coding sequence is TGTGCCAGCAGTTCAGGGACTTGGAACACTGAAGCTTTCTTT.

In this sample, this clonotype turned up a few times. The gene calls are TRBV5-6 and TRBJ2-7; tentatively, D is TRBD2 (5 bases). Germline V CDR1 and CDR2: SGHDT, YYEEEE. V was shortened by 0 bases and J by 6 bases, with 19 bases between the two germline ends. This CDR3 region has 16 residues. CDR3 residues: CASSLGVRVKLGEQYV. The CDR3 DNA reads as TGTGCCAGCAGCTTGGGGGTGAGGGTCAAATTAGGCGAGCAGTACGTC.

V is TRBV9 and J is TRBJ2-7, with 12 bases lining up with TRBD2. From germline, CDR1 is SGDLS and CDR2 YYNGEE. V lost 2 bases and J lost 1; bases outside the gene matches: 1. The CDR3 covers 15 residues. The DNA for the CDR3 is TGTGCCAGCAGCGTCACTAGCGGGGGGTCCTACGAGCAGTACTTC. Translation: CASSVTSGGSYEQYF.

The chain recombines TRBV7-9 with TRBJ1-1; tentatively, D is TRBD1 (5 bases). Trimming stripped 4 bases from V and 11 bases from J, with 14 bases between. The CDR3 contains 12 residues. Looked up from germline, CDR1 is SEHNR and CDR2 is FQNEAQ (reference sequence). CDR3 in DNA: TGTGCCAGCAGCTCTAGCTTACGGGACGCTTTCTTT. Translating gives CASSSSLRDAFF.

The gene calls are TRBV7-2 and TRBJ2-3, with 7 bases identical to TRBD1. Unmatched junction bases numbered 11, after V lost 0 bases and J lost 2 bases. Per germline, CDR1 SGHTA and CDR2 FQGNSA. The CDR3 is 18 residues long. The CDR3 DNA reads as TGTGCCAGCAGCTTAGCTCCGGGACAGTTAAAACTCACAGATACGCAGTATTTT. Protein product: CASSLAPGQLKLTDTQYF.

This clonotype was detected a few times. The V gene is TRBV28, the J gene TRBJ2-5, with D unresolved. The CDR3 spans 14 residues. Per germline, CDR1 MDHEN and CDR2 SYDVKM. V shed 5 bases and J shed 4 bases, with 14 bases lying between them. This CDR3 reads CASSPNRNGETQYF. The CDR3 DNA sequence: TGTGCCAGCAGTCCCAATCGGAATGGAGAGACCCAGTACTTC.

The chain employs TRBV12-5 and TRBJ2-1, with TRBD2 identical over 11 bases. Germline-derived CDR1 and CDR2 are LGHNT and FRNRAP. J was trimmed by 7 bases and V by 4 bases; bases with no gene match: 15. This CDR3 contains 18 residues. CDR3 DNA: TGTGCTAGTGGTTATTCCCCCCTACTAGCGGGGGCCACGAATGAGCAGTTCTTC. Protein: CASGYSPLLAGATNEQFF. The full variable domain, with the rest looked up from reference TRBV12-5 and TRBJ2-1, is DARVTQTPRHKVTEMGQEVTMRCQPILGHNTVFWYRQTMMQGLELLAYFRNRAPLDDSGMPKDRFSAEMPDATLATLKIQPSEPRDSAVYFCASGYSPLLAGATNEQFFGPGTRLTVL.

This clonotype has a handful of counts. V usage is TRBV7-3 and J usage is TRBJ1-5; TRBD1 matches at 9 bases. This CDR3 spans 13 amino acids. Per germline, CDR1 SGHTA and CDR2 FQGTGA. With 4 bases clipped from V and 7 bases from J, the junction kept 2 bases outside the gene matches. The CDR3 nucleotides are TGTGCCAGCAGCTCACAGGGGGCGCAGCCCCAGCATTTT. It codes for CASSSQGAQPQHF.

This clonotype was counted a few times. The J gene is TRBJ2-5, the V gene TRBV29-1; D unresolved. CDR1 is SQVTM, CDR2 ANQGSEA, per germline. The CDR3 sequence is 13 residues long. Trimming left V 0 bases short and J 6 bases short, with 11 bases between. CDR3 sequence reads: CSVEDWTPKTQYF. DNA for the CDR3: TGCAGCGTTGAAGATTGGACCCCCAAGACCCAGTACTTC.

This clonotype was found many times. The chain joins TRBV28 to TRBJ1-5; perhaps TRBD1 as D (5 bases). This CDR3 is 15 amino acids long. The germline V gene has CDR1 MDHEN and CDR2 SYDVKM. V lost 2 bases to trimming and J lost 0 bases, with 8 bases between them. Written as DNA, the CDR3 is TGTGCCAGCAGTTTAAAGACAGATAGCAATCAGCCCCAGCATTTT. Translating it yields CASSLKTDSNQPQHF.

In its sample, this clonotype was seen a few times. The chain combines TRBV12-3 or TRBV12-4 with TRBJ1-1; D gene ambiguous. This CDR3 contains 15 residues. V was pared by 6 bases and J by 1 base, with 15 bases between. CDR3 in amino acids: CASRKTVQENTEAFF. The DNA for the CDR3 is TGTGCCAGCAGAAAGACCGTCCAAGAGAACACTGAAGCTTTCTTT.

The CDR3 nucleotides are TGTGCCAACAGACTAGCGGGGGGAAACAATGAGCAGTTCTTC. Translation gives CANRLAGGNNEQFF. This sequence joins TRBV6-5 and TRBJ2-1, with 13 bases fitting TRBD2. Looked up from germline, CDR1 is MNHEY and CDR2 is SVGAGI. The CDR3 length is 14 residues. The J segment lost 5 bases and the V segment lost 10 bases, leaving 5 bases of the junction unmatched.

This chain connects TRBV11-1 to TRBJ2-7, with D possibly matching TRBD1 (6 bases). From germline, CDR1 is SGHAT and CDR2 FQDESV (reference sequence). The ends were cut back, 8 bases at V and 0 bases at J, with 14 bases in the middle. The CDR3 sequence is 14 residues long. The CDR3 sequence is CASSRTDSSYEQYV. CDR3 nucleotide sequence: TGTGCCAGCTCTCGGACAGACAGCTCCTACGAGCAGTACGTC.

V gene TRBV12-3 or TRBV12-4 combines with J gene TRBJ1-2, with no clear D. V was cut by 2 bases and J by 8 bases, with 12 bases left in between. There are 13 residues in the CDR3. CDR3 bases: TGTGCCAGCAGTTTATCGTTAGGGATCGGCTACACCTTC. Translating it yields CASSLSLGIGYTF.

This clonotype was recorded many times. The rearrangement links TRBV7-9 to TRBJ2-2, with D unclear. Trimming removed 3 bases at V and 7 bases at J, with 3 bases between. The CDR3 length is 11 residues. The germline V gene encodes CDR1 SEHNR and CDR2 FQNEAQ (reference sequence). CDR3: CASSFHGELFF. The CDR3 coding sequence is TGTGCCAGCAGCTTCCACGGGGAGCTGTTTTTT.

The sample holds one count of this clonotype. The V and J genes are TRBV28 and TRBJ2-3; D is perhaps TRBD1 (6 bases). V lost 7 bases and J lost 5, with 19 bases in between. Germline V CDR1 and CDR2: MDHEN, SYDVKM. This CDR3 has 15 residues. The CDR3 protein is CASTQTQGFGDTQYF. The CDR3 coding sequence is TGTGCCAGCACTCAAACACAGGGTTTTGGAGATACGCAGTATTTT.

This clonotype occurred many times. The genes are TRBV7-2 and TRBJ2-1; 8 nucleotides match TRBD2. Germline CDR1 and CDR2: SGHTA and FQGNSA. The CDR3 totals 17 residues. The V and J ends lost 5 bases and 2 bases, in that order; junction bases with no gene match: 11. For the CDR3, the DNA is TGTGCCAGCAGCCATATCCCGGGACTAGGGGCCTACAATGAGCAGTTCTTC. Protein product: CASSHIPGLGAYNEQFF.

This clonotype was counted a few times. This chain links TRBV20-1 with TRBJ2-7; D not resolved. The CDR3 extends over 13 amino acids. V shed 1 base and J shed 0 bases, with 7 bases lying between them. Germline CDR1 is DFQATT and CDR2 is SNEGSKA (reference sequence). The CDR3, as DNA: TGCAGTGCTAGAGGGCCAACCTCCTACGAGCAGTACTTC. It is translated as CSARGPTSYEQYF.

This clonotype was detected a few times. V usage is TRBV7-9 and J usage is TRBJ1-1, with D possibly matching TRBD1 (5 bases). This CDR3 is 14 amino acids long. Germline V CDR1 and CDR2: SEHNR, FQNEAQ (reference sequence). Trimming cost V 3 bases and J 2 bases, with 10 bases left between them. CDR3 residues: CASSLTVINTEAFF. CDR3 in DNA: TGTGCCAGCAGCTTGACAGTGATAAACACTGAAGCTTTCTTT. Full variable domain (rest looked up from reference TRBV7-9 and TRBJ1-1): DTGVSQNPRHKITKRGQNVTFRCDPISEHNRLYWYRQTLGQGPEFLTYFQNEAQLEKSRLLSDRFSAERPKGSFSTLEIQRTEQGDSAMYLCASSLTVINTEAFFGQGTRLTVV.

V gene TRBV7-9 combines with J gene TRBJ2-2; D not resolved. Germline V gene sequence: CDR1 SEHNR, CDR2 FQNEAQ (reference sequence). This CDR3 is built from 15 residues. With 5 bases removed from V and 0 bases from J, the gap between germline ends came to 10 bases. The CDR3 nucleotides read TGTGCCAGCAGCCCAATCGGGTCGAACACCGGGGAGCTGTTTTTT. Its protein is CASSPIGSNTGELFF.

This clonotype has more than one count but fewer than ten. The rearrangement joins TRBV6-5 to TRBJ2-4; 12 nucleotides match TRBD2. V lost 0 bases, J lost 0 bases, and 12 bases stayed unmatched. CDR1 and CDR2 (germline): MNHEY, SVGAGI. The CDR3 consists of 21 residues. CDR3 bases: TGTGCCAGCAGTTACTCCCCTTTACTAGCGGGGGGAGTCCTAGCCAAAAACATTCAGTACTTC. As protein: CASSYSPLLAGGVLAKNIQYF.

This clonotype was seen only a few times. The V gene is TRBV7-9, the J gene TRBJ2-5, with D perhaps being TRBD1 or TRBD2 (5 bases each). In germline, CDR1 is SEHNR, CDR2 FQNEAQ (reference sequence). This CDR3 is built from 12 residues. Trimming cost V 0 bases and J 12 bases, with 11 bases left between them. The CDR3 sequence is CASSLAGGEKYF. Here the CDR3 DNA reads TGTGCCAGCAGCTTAGCTGGGGGTGAGAAGTACTTC.

The chain uses TRBV5-3 and TRBJ1-1, with D possibly matching TRBD1 (6 bases). TRBV5-3 is labeled an ORF, and its function is uncertain. Trimming cost V 8 bases and J 4 bases, with 15 bases left between them. The CDR3 runs to 13 residues. In DNA form, the CDR3 reads TGTGCCAGCTGGGGGGCGGGCGGCACTGAAGCTTTCTTT. Translation: CASWGAGGTEAFF.

This clonotype appeared a few times. The chain couples TRBV20-1 to TRBJ2-3; D is unclear. Germline-derived CDR1 and CDR2 are DFQATT and SNEGSKA (reference sequence). V was pared by 0 bases and J by 0 bases, with 13 bases between. The CDR3 has 16 amino acids. CDR3 DNA: TGCAGTGCTAGAGATAGGGCAGATCCTAGCACAGATACGCAGTATTTT. Amino acids: CSARDRADPSTDTQYF.

The chain uses TRBV6-1 and TRBJ1-5; no definite D call. V lost 7 bases and J 3 bases, leaving 13 bases between the germline ends. This CDR3 region has 14 residues. Germline V gene sequence: CDR1 MNHNS, CDR2 SASEGT. The CDR3: CASMVSAINQPQHF. The DNA of the CDR3 is TGTGCCAGCATGGTTTCAGCGATCAATCAGCCCCAGCATTTT.

The chain employs TRBV6-2 or TRBV6-3 and TRBJ2-7; a weak D match, TRBD1 (5 bases). In germline, CDR1 is MNHEY, CDR2 SVGEGT. The germline V and J ends were trimmed by 0 bases and 4 bases, with 13 bases remaining between them. The CDR3 runs 15 residues. CDR3 bases: TGTGCCAGCAGTTACTCACAGGTATTGGATTACGAGCAGTACGTC. Translated: CASSYSQVLDYEQYV.

This clonotype was recorded a few times. The V and J genes are TRBV6-1 and TRBJ2-5; weak D call: TRBD1 (5 bases). Between the trimmed V and J ends, which lost 7 bases and 3 bases, there was a span of 15 bases. Germline lookup yields CDR1 MNHNS and CDR2 SASEGT. The CDR3 covers 14 residues. The CDR3, as DNA: TGTGCCAGCACAGAAACAGGACGGGAAGAGACCCAGTACTTC. It codes for CASTETGREETQYF.

This clonotype showed up just a few times. This sequence joins TRBV10-2 and TRBJ2-5; D is perhaps TRBD1 or TRBD2 (6 bases each). V lost 6 bases, J lost 0 bases, and 14 bases lay in between. This CDR3 has 15 residues. In germline, CDR1 is WSHSY, CDR2 SAAADI. CDR3 residues: CASRMRGGHQETQYF. The CDR3 nucleotides are TGCGCCAGCAGAATGAGAGGGGGGCACCAAGAGACCCAGTACTTC.

This clonotype appeared many times. The chain combines TRBV7-2 with TRBJ2-1; 10 bases line up with TRBD2. This CDR3 region has 15 residues. Germline V gene data show CDR1 as SGHTA and CDR2 as FQGNSA. V lost 3 bases and J lost 6; bases outside the gene matches: 5. CDR3 in amino acids: CASSFSGGNSNEQFF. As DNA, the CDR3 is TGTGCCAGCAGCTTTAGCGGGGGGAACTCCAATGAGCAGTTCTTC. Supplemented by reference TRBV7-2 and TRBJ2-1, the full variable domain reads GAGVSQSPSNKVTEKGKDVELRCDPISGHTALYWYRQSLGQGLEFLIYFQGNSAPDKSGLPSDRFSAERTGGSVSTLTIQRTQQEDSAVYLCASSFSGGNSNEQFFGPGTRLTVL.

V gene TRBV6-2 or TRBV6-3 combines with J gene TRBJ2-4, with D tentatively TRBD2 (7 bases). The CDR3 covers 14 residues. Germline V gene sequence: CDR1 MNHEY, CDR2 SVGEGT. V lost 2 bases and J lost 9, with 14 bases in between. The CDR3 spells CASSYKRGRGIQYF. For the CDR3, the DNA is TGTGCCAGCAGTTACAAAAGGGGGAGGGGCATTCAGTACTTC.

This clonotype was found many times. The chain recombines TRBV7-6 with TRBJ2-1; 8 positions match TRBD1. The germline V gene has CDR1 SGHVS and CDR2 FNYEAQ. The trim removed 5 bases at V and 2 bases at J, leaving 5 bases unmatched. The CDR3 has 15 residues. This chain's CDR3 is CASSAGTGAYNEQFF. The CDR3 coding sequence is TGTGCCAGCAGCGCCGGGACAGGTGCCTACAATGAGCAGTTCTTC.